The next 29 T cell receptor beta chains were all read from a single sample in a study of T cell responses to AZD1222 COVID-19 vaccine. The data were produced by immunoSEQ multiplex PCR, yet TCRdb's version contains in-frame clones alone and is incomplete. The table records about 130,000 clones, more than 85% of them present only once. The source material was peripheral blood, sampled on day 0 of AZD1222 vaccination. The receptor source for this set is an adult in good health.

This sequence joins TRBV5-1 and TRBJ2-7; TRBD1 might be the D (6 bases). CDR1 and CDR2 (germline): SGHRS, YFSETQ. Trimming removed 4 bases at V and 0 bases at J, with 17 bases between. CDR3 length: 16 residues. CDR3 sequence (DNA): TGCGCCAGCAGCGGAACACCAGGGGCGATCTCCTACGAGCAGTACTTC. This encodes CASSGTPGAISYEQYF.

This clone appeared a single time. The chain employs TRBV5-4 and TRBJ1-2; D ambiguous. The germline V gene encodes CDR1 SGHNT and CDR2 YYREEE (reference sequence). V was trimmed by 0 bases and J by 5 bases, leaving 5 bases between them. This CDR3 is built from 12 residues. CDR3 loop: CASSLGEYGYTF. Written as DNA, the CDR3 is TGTGCCAGCAGCTTGGGAGAATATGGCTACACCTTC.

V usage is TRBV29-1 and J usage is TRBJ1-2, with D hard to call. V was trimmed by 0 bases and J by 4 bases, leaving 6 bases between them. The CDR3 is made up of 12 amino acids. The V gene's germline CDR1 is SQVTM and CDR2 ANQGSEA. The CDR3 protein is CSVEDRTYGYTF. The CDR3 nucleotides are TGCAGCGTTGAAGACAGGACCTATGGCTACACCTTC.

The chain employs TRBV15 and TRBJ1-1; 7 nucleotides line up with TRBD1. In germline, CDR1 is LNHNV, CDR2 YYDKDF (reference sequence). The CDR3 loop spans 16 amino acids. V was clipped by 0 bases and J by 5 bases; unmatched bases: 9. The CDR3: CATSRDPPGGSTEAFF. In nucleotides, the CDR3 is TGTGCCACCAGCAGAGATCCTCCAGGGGGGTCGACTGAAGCTTTCTTT.

In this sample, this clone turned up a few times. This chain connects TRBV11-3 to TRBJ2-1; weak D call: TRBD2 (6 bases). The CDR3 has 16 residues. Germline assignment: CDR1 SGHNT and CDR2 YENEEA. Trimming took 5 bases from V and 0 from J, leaving 14 bases between them. The CDR3 bases are TGTGCCAGCAGCCCGGGGGACGGAAGCTCCTACAATGAGCAGTTCTTC. Translating it yields CASSPGDGSSYNEQFF.

The genes are TRBV27 and TRBJ1-2; 9 bases map to TRBD1. J lost 1 base, V lost 0 bases, and 9 bases had no gene match. Germline-derived CDR1 and CDR2 are MNHEY and SMNVEV (reference sequence). The CDR3 is made up of 18 amino acids. CDR3 in DNA: TGTGCCAGCAGTTTATCCCGGGACAGGGACTTTAGTAACTATGGCTACACCTTC. Translating gives CASSLSRDRDFSNYGYTF.

CDR3 nucleotides: TGTGCCAGCAGCGAGCCGAGCACAGATACGCAGTATTTT. It translates to CASSEPSTDTQYF. This chain uses TRBV11-3 with TRBJ2-3; D is unclear. This CDR3 region has 13 residues. Trimming pared 5 bases from V and 0 bases from J, leaving 6 bases between. Germline V gives CDR1 SGHNT, CDR2 YENEEA.

The gene calls are TRBV3-1 (or the pseudogene TRBV3-2) and TRBJ1-6, with D possibly being TRBD1 (5 bases). Trimming removed 0 bases at V and 9 bases at J, with 15 bases between. The CDR3 contains 16 residues. Per germline, CDR1 LGHDT and CDR2 YNNKEL (reference sequence). The CDR3 nucleotides are TGTGCCAGCAGCCAAGACAGGGCTGGGGCGGGTTCACCCCTCCACTTT. Encoded protein: CASSQDRAGAGSPLHF.

This sequence joins TRBV6-2 or TRBV6-3 and TRBJ1-1; 11 positions match TRBD1. The V and J ends lost 2 bases and 6 bases, in that order; junction bases with no gene match: 8. Germline V gene data show CDR1 as MNHEY and CDR2 as SVGEGT. The CDR3 loop spans 16 amino acids. The CDR3 region has the DNA TGTGCCAGCAGTTACGGGACAGGGGGTCAGTCGTCTGAAGCTTTCTTT. It encodes CASSYGTGGQSSEAFF.

This chain uses TRBV25-1 with TRBJ1-4; a weak D match, TRBD1 (6 bases). V lost 3 bases and J 8 bases, leaving 25 bases between the germline ends. This CDR3 comprises 18 residues. Germline V gene lookup returns CDR1 MGHDK and CDR2 SYGVNS. The CDR3 DNA reads TGTGCCAGCAGTGACCCGGACAGAGAAGGAATGGCCGGCGAAAAACTGTTTTTT. Residues: CASSDPDREGMAGEKLFF.

The rearrangement links TRBV4-1 to TRBJ1-5; D gene uncertain. Trimming took off 2 bases at V and 2 bases at J, with 13 bases between the two ends. The CDR3 runs to 16 residues. Germline V gene data show CDR1 as MGHRA and CDR2 as YSYEKL. The CDR3 loop is CASSQLQSGGNQPQHF. The CDR3 nucleotides are TGCGCCAGCAGCCAACTTCAGTCAGGCGGCAATCAGCCCCAGCATTTT.

The V gene is TRBV30, the J gene TRBJ1-2, with D possibly being TRBD1 (6 bases). CDR3 length equals 14 residues. Germline V gene lookup returns CDR1 GTSNPN and CDR2 SVGIG (reference sequence). V was clipped by 2 bases and J by 8 bases, with 18 bases between them. CDR3 nucleotides: TGTGCCTGGAGTCCCGAGATCAGGGGTGTCGGCTACACCTTC. Translated, it gives CAWSPEIRGVGYTF.

The CDR3 DNA reads TGTGCCACCAGCAGCGGATCCGGGAGTTGGGAGACCCAGTACTTC. Its protein product is CATSSGSGSWETQYF. The V call is TRBV15, the J call TRBJ2-5; weak D call: TRBD2 (6 bases). The CDR3 covers 15 residues. The V end was cut by 3 bases, the J end by 5 bases, with 16 bases between. Germline CDR1 is LNHNV and CDR2 is YYDKDF (reference sequence).

This clone came up once. This chain uses TRBV5-4 with TRBJ1-1; D gene ambiguous. Trimming pared 0 bases from V and 8 bases from J, leaving 8 bases between. CDR3 length: 12 amino acids. Germline V gives CDR1 SGHNT, CDR2 YYREEE (reference sequence). The CDR3 sequence: CASSLDGAEAFF. CDR3 DNA sequence: TGTGCCAGCAGCTTGGATGGAGCCGAAGCTTTCTTT.

The chain recombines TRBV3-1 (or the pseudogene TRBV3-2) with TRBJ1-2, with D perhaps TRBD1 (5 bases). Germline V gives CDR1 LGHDT, CDR2 YNNKEL (reference sequence). Trimming removed 4 bases from V and 5 bases from J, with 11 bases in between. The CDR3 sequence is 13 residues long. Here the CDR3 reads CASSPGPWYGYTF. CDR3 DNA sequence: TGTGCCAGCAGCCCGGGACCGTGGTATGGCTACACCTTC.

This chain connects TRBV29-1 to TRBJ1-2; 9 bases line up with TRBD1. The CDR3 is 13 residues long. V trimming: 7 bases; J trimming: 7 bases; junction bases outside the gene matches: 10. CDR1 and CDR2 (germline): SQVTM, ANQGSEA. CDR3 bases: TGCAGCGCCAGAACCGGGACAGGGCCTGGCTACACCTTC. As protein: CSARTGTGPGYTF.

The CDR3 sequence: CASSATTAPSSYNEQFF. The CDR3 DNA is TGTGCCAGCAGCGCGACGACAGCCCCTAGCTCCTACAATGAGCAGTTCTTC. The chain uses TRBV7-9 and TRBJ2-1, with a weak D call TRBD1 (5 bases). CDR1 is SEHNR, CDR2 FQNEAQ, per germline (reference sequence). There are 17 residues in the CDR3. The V and J ends lost 5 bases and 0 bases respectively, with 17 bases between them.

The chain carries TRBV28 and TRBJ1-1, with D unclear. CDR3 size: 13 residues. The V end lost 3 bases, the J end lost 6 bases, and 11 bases lay between the germline ends. Germline V CDR1 and CDR2: MDHEN, SYDVKM. CDR3 bases: TGTGCCAGCAGTTTCTTGGGGTTCGCTGAAGCTTTCTTT. It translates to CASSFLGFAEAFF. The full variable domain, rest sourced from reference TRBV28 and TRBJ1-1, is DVKVTQSSRYLVKRTGEKVFLECVQDMDHENMFWYRQDPGLGLRLIYFSYDVKMKEKGDIPEGYSVSREKKERFSLILESASTNQTSMYLCASSFLGFAEAFFGQGTRLTVV.

The chain recombines TRBV18 with TRBJ1-1; no clear D gene. Germline V gene lookup returns CDR1 KGHSH and CDR2 LQKENI. The CDR3 runs to 12 residues. V was trimmed by 3 bases and J by 8 bases, leaving 10 bases between them. The CDR3 is CASSPREGEAFF. Here the CDR3 DNA reads TGTGCCAGCTCACCTCGGGAGGGAGAAGCTTTCTTT.

J is TRBJ1-1 and V is TRBV28; no clear D gene. The CDR3 is 15 amino acids. Germline CDR1 MDHEN, CDR2 SYDVKM. Trimming took 2 bases from V and 3 from J, leaving 13 bases between them. CDR3 sequence reads: CASSLGPRIYTEAFF. CDR3 coding DNA: TGTGCCAGCAGTTTAGGCCCCCGGATATACACTGAAGCTTTCTTT.

This clone was counted between two and nine times. The chain links TRBV9 to TRBJ1-1; D may be TRBD1 (5 bases). CDR3 length: 13 residues. V lost 0 bases, J lost 6 bases, and 9 bases lay in between. Per the germline V gene, CDR1 is SGDLS and CDR2 is YYNGEE. This CDR3 is CASSVVRVAEAFF. CDR3 in DNA: TGTGCCAGCAGCGTAGTCAGGGTCGCTGAAGCTTTCTTT.

V usage is TRBV5-4 and J usage is TRBJ1-2, with 7 positions matching TRBD1. The germline CDR1 and CDR2 sequences are SGHNT and YYREEE (reference sequence). The CDR3 extends over 18 amino acids. The trim removed 4 bases at V and 8 bases at J, leaving 23 bases unmatched. CDR3 in amino acids: CASSPGGGRGWTLGGYTF. The CDR3 DNA reads TGTGCCAGCAGCCCCGGTGGTGGCAGGGGGTGGACGTTGGGGGGCTACACCTTC.

The chain carries TRBV7-9 and TRBJ2-2, with D possibly called TRBD1 or TRBD2 (5 bases each). V shed 3 bases and J shed 6 bases, with 14 bases lying between them. The CDR3 covers 15 residues. Germline-derived CDR1 and CDR2 are SEHNR and FQNEAQ (reference sequence). The CDR3 region is CASSLRDLRAGELFF. DNA of the CDR3: TGTGCCAGCAGCTTGAGGGACCTCCGAGCCGGGGAGCTGTTTTTT.

The gene calls are TRBV7-8 and TRBJ1-4, with D uncertain. This CDR3 has 15 amino acids. With 5 bases removed from V and 12 bases from J, the gap between germline ends came to 22 bases. Germline V gene lookup returns CDR1 SGHVS and CDR2 FQNEAQ. The CDR3 sequence is CASSPPGGLRKELFF. DNA of the CDR3: TGTGCCAGCAGCCCCCCCGGAGGGCTACGAAAGGAACTGTTTTTT.

The V gene is TRBV4-1, the J gene TRBJ2-1; 8 bases agree with TRBD1. CDR3 length equals 16 residues. CDR1 is MGHRA, CDR2 YSYEKL, per germline. With 4 bases clipped from V and 6 bases from J, the junction kept 11 bases outside the gene matches. The CDR3 is CASSLTGGQGFNEQFF. In DNA, the CDR3 is TGCGCCAGCAGCCTCACAGGGGGGCAGGGTTTCAATGAGCAGTTCTTC.

J is TRBJ2-1 and V is TRBV11-2; perhaps TRBD2 as D (5 bases). Germline V gene sequence: CDR1 SGHAT, CDR2 FQNNGV. This CDR3 is built from 15 residues. Trimming took 5 bases from V and 4 from J, leaving 15 bases between them. CDR3 amino acids: CASSRPDGNYNEQFF. In DNA, the CDR3 is TGTGCCAGCAGCCGACCCGACGGGAATTACAATGAGCAGTTCTTC.

The chain uses TRBV7-3 and TRBJ2-5, with D perhaps TRBD2 (6 bases). There are 15 residues in the CDR3. V was shortened by 0 bases and J by 2 bases, with 10 bases between the two germline ends. The germline V gene has CDR1 SGHTA and CDR2 FQGTGA. CDR3 DNA: TGTGCCAGCAGCTTAACCGGGACTCAGCAAGAGACCCAGTACTTC. Translating gives CASSLTGTQQETQYF. The whole variable domain, filled in from reference TRBV7-3 and TRBJ2-5, reads GAGVSQTPSNKVTEKGKYVELRCDPISGHTALYWYRQSLGQGPEFLIYFQGTGAADDSGLPNDRFFAVRPEGSVSTLKIQRTERGDSAVYLCASSLTGTQQETQYFGPGTRLLVL.

This chain joins TRBV7-9 and TRBJ1-1; D unclear. The germline gives CDR1 SEHNR, CDR2 FQNEAQ (reference sequence). V was cut by 0 bases and J by 8 bases, with 10 bases left in between. The CDR3 covers 13 residues. CDR3: CASSLAAGAEAFF. CDR3 coding DNA: TGTGCCAGCAGCTTAGCGGCAGGCGCAGAAGCTTTCTTT.

The chain uses TRBV28 and TRBJ2-7, with D possibly being TRBD2 (6 bases). Looked up from germline, CDR1 is MDHEN and CDR2 is SYDVKM. This CDR3 spans 16 amino acids. The V and J ends lost 3 bases and 2 bases respectively, with 17 bases between them. CDR3 region: CASSFPWGEDPYEQYF. The CDR3 DNA sequence: TGTGCCAGCAGTTTCCCCTGGGGGGAGGACCCCTACGAGCAGTACTTC.